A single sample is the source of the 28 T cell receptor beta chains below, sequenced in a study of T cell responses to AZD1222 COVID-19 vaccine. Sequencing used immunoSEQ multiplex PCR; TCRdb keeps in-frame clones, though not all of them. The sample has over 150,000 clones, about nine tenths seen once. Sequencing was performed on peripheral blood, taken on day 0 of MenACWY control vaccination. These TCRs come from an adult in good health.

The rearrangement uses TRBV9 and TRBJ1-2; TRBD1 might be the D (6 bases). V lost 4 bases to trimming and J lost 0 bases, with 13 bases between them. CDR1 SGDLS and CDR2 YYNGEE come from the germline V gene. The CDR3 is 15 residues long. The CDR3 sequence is CASSPWTDSNYGYTF. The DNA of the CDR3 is TGTGCCAGCAGCCCGTGGACAGATTCTAACTATGGCTACACCTTC.

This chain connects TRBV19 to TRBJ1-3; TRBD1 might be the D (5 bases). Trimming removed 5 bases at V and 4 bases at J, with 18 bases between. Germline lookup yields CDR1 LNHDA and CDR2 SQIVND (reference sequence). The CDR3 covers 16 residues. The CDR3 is CASSSRGTRGGNTIYF. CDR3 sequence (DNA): TGTGCCAGTAGTTCTCGAGGGACTCGTGGAGGAAACACCATATATTTT.

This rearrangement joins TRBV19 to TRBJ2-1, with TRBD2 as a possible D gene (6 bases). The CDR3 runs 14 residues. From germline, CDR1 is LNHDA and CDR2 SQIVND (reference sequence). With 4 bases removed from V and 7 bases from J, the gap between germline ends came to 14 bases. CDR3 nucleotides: TGTGCCAGTAGTACTGGCGGGGCCGAGAATGAGCAGTTCTTC. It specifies CASSTGGAENEQFF.

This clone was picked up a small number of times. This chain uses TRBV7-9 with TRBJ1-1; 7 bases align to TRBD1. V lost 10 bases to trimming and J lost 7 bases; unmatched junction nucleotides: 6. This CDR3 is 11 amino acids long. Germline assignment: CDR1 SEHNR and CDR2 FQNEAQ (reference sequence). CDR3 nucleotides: TGTGCCACCAGGGGGGTCGATGAAGCTTTCTTT. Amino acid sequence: CATRGVDEAFF.

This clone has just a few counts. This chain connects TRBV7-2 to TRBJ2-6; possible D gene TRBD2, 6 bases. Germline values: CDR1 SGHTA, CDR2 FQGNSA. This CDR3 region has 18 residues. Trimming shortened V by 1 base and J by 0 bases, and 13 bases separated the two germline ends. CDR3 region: CASSLDASDSSGANVLTF. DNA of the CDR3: TGTGCCAGCAGCTTAGATGCTAGCGACAGCTCTGGGGCCAACGTCCTGACTTTC. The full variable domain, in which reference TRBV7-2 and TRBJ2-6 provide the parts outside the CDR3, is GAGVSQSPSNKVTEKGKDVELRCDPISGHTALYWYRQSLGQGLEFLIYFQGNSAPDKSGLPSDRFSAERTGGSVSTLTIQRTQQEDSAVYLCASSLDASDSSGANVLTFGAGSRLTVL.

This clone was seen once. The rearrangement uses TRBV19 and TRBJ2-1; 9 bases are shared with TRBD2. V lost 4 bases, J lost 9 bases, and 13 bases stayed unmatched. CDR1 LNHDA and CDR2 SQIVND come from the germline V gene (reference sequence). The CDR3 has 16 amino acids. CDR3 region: CASSNRAGGLRSEQFF. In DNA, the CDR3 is TGTGCCAGTAGTAATCGGGCGGGAGGGCTCAGGAGTGAGCAGTTCTTC.

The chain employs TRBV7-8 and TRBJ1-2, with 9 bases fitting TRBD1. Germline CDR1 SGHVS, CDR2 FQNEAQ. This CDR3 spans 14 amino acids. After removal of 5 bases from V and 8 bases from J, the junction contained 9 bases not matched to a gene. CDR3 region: CASSHRDRVGGYTF. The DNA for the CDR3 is TGTGCCAGCAGCCACCGGGACAGGGTTGGCGGCTACACCTTC. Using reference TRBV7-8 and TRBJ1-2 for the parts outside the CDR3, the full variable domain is GAGVSQSPRYKVAKRGQDVALRCDPISGHVSLFWYQQALGQGPEFLTYFQNEAQLDKSGLPSDRFFAERPEGSVSTLKIQRTQQEDSAVYLCASSHRDRVGGYTFGSGTRLTVV.

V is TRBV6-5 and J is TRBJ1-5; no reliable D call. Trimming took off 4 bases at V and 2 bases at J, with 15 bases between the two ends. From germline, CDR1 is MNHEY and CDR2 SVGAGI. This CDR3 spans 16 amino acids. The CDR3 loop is CASSFGGYQGNQPQHF. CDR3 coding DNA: TGTGCCAGCAGTTTCGGAGGGTATCAAGGCAATCAGCCCCAGCATTTT.

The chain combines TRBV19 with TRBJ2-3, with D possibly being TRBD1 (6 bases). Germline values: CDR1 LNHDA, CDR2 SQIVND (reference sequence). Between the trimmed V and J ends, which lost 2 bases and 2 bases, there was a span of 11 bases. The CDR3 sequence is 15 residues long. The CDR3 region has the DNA TGTGCCAGTAGTATACGGGGACAAGTCACAGATACGCAGTATTTT. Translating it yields CASSIRGQVTDTQYF.

CDR3 DNA: TGTGCCAGCAGCTTACCCGAGTTCTACGAGCAGTACTTC. Amino acids: CASSLPEFYEQYF. The V call is TRBV11-2, the J call TRBJ2-7; D is uncertain. CDR1 is SGHAT, CDR2 FQNNGV, per germline. V lost 2 bases and J 3 bases, leaving 8 bases between the germline ends. The CDR3 loop spans 13 amino acids.

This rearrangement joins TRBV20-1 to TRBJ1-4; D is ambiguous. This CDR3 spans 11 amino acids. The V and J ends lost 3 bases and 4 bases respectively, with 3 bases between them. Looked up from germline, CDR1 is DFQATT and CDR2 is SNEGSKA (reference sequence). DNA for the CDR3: TGCAGTGCTAGGGTTAATGAAAAACTGTTTTTT. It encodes CSARVNEKLFF.

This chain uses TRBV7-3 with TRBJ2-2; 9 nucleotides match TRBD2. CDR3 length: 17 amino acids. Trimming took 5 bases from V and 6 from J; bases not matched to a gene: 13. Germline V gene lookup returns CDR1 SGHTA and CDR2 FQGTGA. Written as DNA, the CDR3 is TGTGCCAGCAGCCCCCCCCGGCTAGCGGGATTCGCCGGGGAGCTGTTTTTT. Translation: CASSPPRLAGFAGELFF.

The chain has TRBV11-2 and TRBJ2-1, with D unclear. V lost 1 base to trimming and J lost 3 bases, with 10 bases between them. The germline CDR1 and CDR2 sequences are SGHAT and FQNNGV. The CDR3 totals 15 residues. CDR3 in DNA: TGTGCCAGCAGCTTAGTCCGGCAGAGCTACAATGAGCAGTTCTTC. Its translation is CASSLVRQSYNEQFF.

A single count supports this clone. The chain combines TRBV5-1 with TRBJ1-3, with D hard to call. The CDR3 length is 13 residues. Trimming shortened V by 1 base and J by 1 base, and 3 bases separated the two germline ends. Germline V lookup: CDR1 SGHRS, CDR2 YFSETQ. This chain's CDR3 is CASSLRSGNTIYF. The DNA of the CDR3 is TGCGCCAGCAGCTTGAGGTCTGGAAACACCATATATTTT.

CDR3 nucleotides: TGTGCCAGTACAGGATTCTCAACTAATGAAAAACTGTTTTTT. Translating gives CASTGFSTNEKLFF. The chain combines TRBV19 with TRBJ1-4, with D unclear. This CDR3 has 14 residues. CDR1 LNHDA and CDR2 SQIVND come from the germline V gene (reference sequence). V lost 7 bases, J lost 0 bases, and 9 bases lay in between.

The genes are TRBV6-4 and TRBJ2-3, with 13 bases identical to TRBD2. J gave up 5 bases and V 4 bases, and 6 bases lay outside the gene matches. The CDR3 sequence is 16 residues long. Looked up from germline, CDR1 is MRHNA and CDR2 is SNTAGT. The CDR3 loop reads CASSALTSGRKDTQYF. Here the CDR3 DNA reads TGTGCCAGCAGTGCCCTGACTAGCGGGAGGAAAGATACGCAGTATTTT.

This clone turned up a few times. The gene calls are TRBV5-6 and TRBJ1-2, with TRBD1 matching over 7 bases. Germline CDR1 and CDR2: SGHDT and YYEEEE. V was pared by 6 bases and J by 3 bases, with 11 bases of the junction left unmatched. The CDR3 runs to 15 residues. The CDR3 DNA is TGTGCCAGCATCCTAGGGACAGCCGAAGACTATGGCTACACCTTC. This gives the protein CASILGTAEDYGYTF.

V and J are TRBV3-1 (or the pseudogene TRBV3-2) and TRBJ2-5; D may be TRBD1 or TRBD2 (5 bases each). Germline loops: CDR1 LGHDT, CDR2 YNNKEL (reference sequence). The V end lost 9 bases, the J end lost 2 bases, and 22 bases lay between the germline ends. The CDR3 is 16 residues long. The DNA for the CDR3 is TGTGCCAGGAAAGAGGGGATGGATGTCGGACAAGAGACCCAGTACTTC. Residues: CARKEGMDVGQETQYF.

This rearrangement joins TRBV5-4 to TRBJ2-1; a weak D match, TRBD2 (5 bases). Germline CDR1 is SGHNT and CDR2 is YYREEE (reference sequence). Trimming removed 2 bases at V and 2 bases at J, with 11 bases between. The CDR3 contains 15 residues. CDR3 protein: CASSFGSDPYNEQFF. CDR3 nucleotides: TGTGCCAGCAGCTTTGGTAGCGATCCCTACAATGAGCAGTTCTTC. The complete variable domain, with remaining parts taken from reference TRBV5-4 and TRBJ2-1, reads ETGVTQSPTHLIKTRGQQVTLRCSSQSGHNTVSWYQQALGQGPQFIFQYYREEENGRGNFPPRFSGLQFPNYSSELNVNALELDDSALYLCASSFGSDPYNEQFFGPGTRLTVL.

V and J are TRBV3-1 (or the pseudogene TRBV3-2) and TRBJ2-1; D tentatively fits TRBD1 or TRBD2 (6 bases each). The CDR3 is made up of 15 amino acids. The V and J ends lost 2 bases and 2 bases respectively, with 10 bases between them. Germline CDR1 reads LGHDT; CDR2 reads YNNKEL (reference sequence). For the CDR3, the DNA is TGTGCCAGCAGCCAATTACGGGGGCCCTACAATGAGCAGTTCTTC. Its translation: CASSQLRGPYNEQFF.

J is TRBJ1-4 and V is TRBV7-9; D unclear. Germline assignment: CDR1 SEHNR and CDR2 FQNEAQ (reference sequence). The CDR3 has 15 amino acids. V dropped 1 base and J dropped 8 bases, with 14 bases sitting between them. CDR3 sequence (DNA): TGTGCCAGCAGCTTAGGTGGAGTTCAAAGGGAAAAACTGTTTTTT. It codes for CASSLGGVQREKLFF.

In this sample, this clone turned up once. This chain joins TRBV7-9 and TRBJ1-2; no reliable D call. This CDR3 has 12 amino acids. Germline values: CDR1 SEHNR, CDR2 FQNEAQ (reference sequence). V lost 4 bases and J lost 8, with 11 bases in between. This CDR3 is CASSSNLGGYTF. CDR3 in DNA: TGTGCCAGCAGCTCTAATCTGGGGGGCTACACCTTC.

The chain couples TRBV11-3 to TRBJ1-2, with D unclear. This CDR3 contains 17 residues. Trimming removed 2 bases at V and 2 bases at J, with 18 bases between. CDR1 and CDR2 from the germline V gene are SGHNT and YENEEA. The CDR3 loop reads CASSLRGVGFVNYGYTF. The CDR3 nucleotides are TGTGCCAGCAGCTTACGCGGGGTTGGATTCGTCAACTATGGCTACACCTTC.

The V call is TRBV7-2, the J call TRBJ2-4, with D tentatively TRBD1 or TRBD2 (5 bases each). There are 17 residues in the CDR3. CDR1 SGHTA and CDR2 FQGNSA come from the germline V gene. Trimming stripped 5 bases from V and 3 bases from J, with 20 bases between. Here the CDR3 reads CASSPNGRPGGKNIQYF. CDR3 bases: TGTGCCAGCAGCCCTAATGGGCGCCCTGGGGGCAAAAACATTCAGTACTTC.

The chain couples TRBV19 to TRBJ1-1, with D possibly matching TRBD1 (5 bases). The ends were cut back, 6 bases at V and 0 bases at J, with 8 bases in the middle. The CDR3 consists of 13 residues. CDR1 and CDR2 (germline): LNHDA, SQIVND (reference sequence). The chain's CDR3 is CASSGTLNTEAFF. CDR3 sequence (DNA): TGTGCCAGTAGCGGGACCTTGAACACTGAAGCTTTCTTT.

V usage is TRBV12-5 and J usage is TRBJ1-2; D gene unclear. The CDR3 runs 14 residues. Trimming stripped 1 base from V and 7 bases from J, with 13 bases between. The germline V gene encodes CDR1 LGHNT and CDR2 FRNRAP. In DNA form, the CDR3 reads TGTGCTAGTGGTTTGGCGGCCACCAAGAGTGGCTACACCTTC. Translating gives CASGLAATKSGYTF.

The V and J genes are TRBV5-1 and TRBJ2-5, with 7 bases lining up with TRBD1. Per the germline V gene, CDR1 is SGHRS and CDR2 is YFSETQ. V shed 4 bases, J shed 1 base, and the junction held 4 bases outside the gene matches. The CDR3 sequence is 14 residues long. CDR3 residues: CASSLGDSQETQYF. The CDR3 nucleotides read TGCGCCAGCAGCCTTGGGGACAGCCAAGAGACCCAGTACTTC.

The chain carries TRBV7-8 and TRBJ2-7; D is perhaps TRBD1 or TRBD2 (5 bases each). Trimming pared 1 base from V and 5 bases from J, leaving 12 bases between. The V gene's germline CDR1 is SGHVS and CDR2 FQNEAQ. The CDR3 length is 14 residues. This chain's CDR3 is CASSLVGVGDEQYF. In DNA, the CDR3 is TGTGCCAGCAGCTTAGTCGGGGTAGGGGACGAGCAGTACTTC.